Below, 17 T cell receptor beta chains from the same sample are listed, as sequenced in a study of cytomegalovirus exposure and HLA in healthy donors. In the PCR, 60 Vbeta and 13 Jbeta primers were used. Sequenced by immunoSEQ multiplex PCR; TCRdb stores in-frame clones only, minus some. The profile shows approximately 140,000 clones, 75% to 80% of them singletons. Sequenced sample: PBMCs. The origin of the receptors is a woman in her sixties in good health and CMV-seronegative.

This rearrangement joins TRBV9 to TRBJ2-3; D gene ambiguous. CDR3 length: 14 residues. Per germline, CDR1 SGDLS and CDR2 YYNGEE. V shed 0 bases and J shed 3 bases, with 8 bases lying between them. CDR3 nucleotides: TGTGCCAGCAGCGTAGCTGCGGTTACAGATACGCAGTATTTT. Translated: CASSVAAVTDTQYF.

This sequence joins TRBV7-2 and TRBJ2-3; D may be TRBD2 (7 bases). CDR1 and CDR2 from the germline V gene are SGHTA and FQGNSA. CDR3 length: 17 amino acids. V lost 5 bases and J 0 bases, leaving 18 bases between the germline ends. CDR3 bases: TGTGCCAGCAGCACTCAAGGGGGGGCGGGAAGCACAGATACGCAGTATTTT. It encodes CASSTQGGAGSTDTQYF. Looking up the rest from reference TRBV7-2 and TRBJ2-3 gives the full variable domain: GAGVSQSPSNKVTEKGKDVELRCDPISGHTALYWYRQSLGQGLEFLIYFQGNSAPDKSGLPSDRFSAERTGGSVSTLTIQRTQQEDSAVYLCASSTQGGAGSTDTQYFGPGTRLTVL.

The V and J genes are TRBV15 and TRBJ1-5, with TRBD1 matching over 11 bases. Per germline, CDR1 LNHNV and CDR2 YYDKDF (reference sequence). V shed 3 bases and J 7 bases; nucleotides not matched to a gene: 8. The CDR3 sequence is 16 residues long. The DNA for the CDR3 is TGTGCCACCAGCAGGGGCGGGGACAGGGGGAGGCAGCCCCAGCATTTT. Its protein is CATSRGGDRGRQPQHF.

The table lists this clone with a count of one. The chain carries TRBV6-4 and TRBJ2-3; 12 positions match TRBD2. The CDR3 has 15 residues. Losses at the gene ends were 6 bases for V and 4 bases for J; bases not matched to a gene: 5. Germline-derived CDR1 and CDR2 are MRHNA and SNTAGT. CDR3 in amino acids: CASSNLAGGPDTQYF. The CDR3 region has the DNA TGTGCCAGCAGCAACCTAGCGGGAGGGCCAGATACGCAGTATTTT.

The gene calls are TRBV27 and TRBJ2-7; TRBD1 matches 8 bases. The CDR3 runs 16 residues. Germline CDR1 MNHEY, CDR2 SMNVEV (reference sequence). V was clipped by 5 bases and J by 0 bases; unmatched bases: 9. As DNA, the CDR3 is TGTGCCAGCAGTCTATATGGACAGGGAAGCTCCTACGAGCAGTACTTC. Residues: CASSLYGQGSSYEQYF.

The chain joins TRBV5-1 to TRBJ2-3; TRBD1 matches 7 bases. V lost 4 bases and J lost 1; bases outside the gene matches: 3. Germline CDR1 and CDR2: SGHRS and YFSETQ. CDR3 length: 14 amino acids. CDR3 sequence (DNA): TGCGCCAGCAGCGGGCAGGGGGGCACAGATACGCAGTATTTT. Its protein is CASSGQGGTDTQYF.

A few counts support this clone. V and J are TRBV28 and TRBJ2-5; TRBD2 might be the D (7 bases). V lost 3 bases to trimming and J lost 5 bases, with 16 bases between them. From germline, CDR1 is MDHEN and CDR2 SYDVKM. The CDR3 has 15 amino acids. CDR3: CASSLEGGGTETQYF. The CDR3 DNA reads as TGTGCCAGCAGTTTGGAAGGGGGGGGGACGGAGACCCAGTACTTC.

This chain links TRBV30 with TRBJ2-2; no firm D call. Per the germline V gene, CDR1 is GTSNPN and CDR2 is SVGIG (reference sequence). CDR3 length: 14 amino acids. V lost 0 bases to trimming and J lost 1 base, with 6 bases between them. CDR3 amino acids: CAWSVTQNTGELFF. The CDR3 bases are TGTGCCTGGAGTGTGACTCAGAACACCGGGGAGCTGTTTTTT.

The V call is TRBV9, the J call TRBJ2-1; 14 bases are shared with TRBD2. V dropped 0 bases and J dropped 9; count of bases not matched to a gene: 8. Germline V lookup: CDR1 SGDLS, CDR2 YYNGEE. The CDR3 covers 17 residues. The CDR3 spells CASSVGPGTSGSGEQFF. The CDR3 bases are TGTGCCAGCAGCGTAGGCCCGGGGACTAGCGGGAGCGGTGAGCAGTTCTTC.

The chain links TRBV10-3 to TRBJ2-1; 7 nucleotides line up with TRBD1. Trimming took 6 bases from V and 0 from J; bases not matched to a gene: 14. There are 18 residues in the CDR3. From germline, CDR1 is ENHRY and CDR2 SYGVKD. CDR3 DNA sequence: TGTGCCATCAGAAAGAACCAGGGACAGCCGAGCTCCTACAATGAGCAGTTCTTC. This translates into CAIRKNQGQPSSYNEQFF.

The chain has TRBV9 and TRBJ2-1; 8 positions match TRBD2. CDR1 and CDR2 (germline): SGDLS, YYNGEE. The CDR3 runs 15 residues. V dropped 6 bases and J dropped 0; count of bases not matched to a gene: 5. The CDR3 coding sequence is TGTGCCAGCACGGCGGGAGGCACCTCCTACAATGAGCAGTTCTTC. Translated: CASTAGGTSYNEQFF.

This clone was seen just once. This rearrangement joins TRBV9 to TRBJ2-7; 9 nucleotides agree with TRBD2. This CDR3 region has 15 residues. V lost 0 bases, J lost 2 bases, and 3 bases stayed unmatched. Germline-derived CDR1 and CDR2 are SGDLS and YYNGEE. The CDR3 DNA follows: TGTGCCAGCAGCGTAGAGCGGGGGGCCCCCTACGAGCAGTACTTC. This encodes CASSVERGAPYEQYF. The full variable domain, rest sourced from reference TRBV9 and TRBJ2-7, is DSGVTQTPKHLITATGQRVTLRCSPRSGDLSVYWYQQSLDQGLQFLIQYYNGEERAKGNILERFSAQQFPDLHSELNLSSLELGDSALYFCASSVERGAPYEQYFGPGTRLTVT.

The chain's CDR3 is CASSSGVQETQYF. DNA of the CDR3: TGTGCCAGCTCCTCCGGGGTGCAAGAGACCCAGTACTTC. The V and J genes are TRBV18 and TRBJ2-5; TRBD2 is a possible D gene (5 bases). V lost 6 bases, J lost 2 bases, and 10 bases lay in between. Germline V lookup: CDR1 KGHSH, CDR2 LQKENI. The CDR3 contains 13 residues.

The chain has TRBV18 and TRBJ1-1, with 10 bases lining up with TRBD1. Germline assignment: CDR1 KGHSH and CDR2 LQKENI. The CDR3 spans 18 residues. V was clipped by 3 bases and J by 7 bases; unmatched bases: 17. The CDR3 bases are TGTGCCAGCTCACCTTTCGTAGATCTTCCGGGACAGGGGTTTGAAGCTTTCTTT. Its translation is CASSPFVDLPGQGFEAFF.

This rearrangement joins TRBV28 to TRBJ2-1; TRBD1 matches at 9 bases. This CDR3 contains 11 residues. V was clipped by 7 bases and J by 13 bases; unmatched bases: 5. Germline values: CDR1 MDHEN, CDR2 SYDVKM. The CDR3 DNA follows: TGTGCCAGCATTCACAGGGGGCACCAGTTCTTC. Its protein product is CASIHRGHQFF.

The chain couples TRBV19 to TRBJ2-7, with D unresolved. This CDR3 region has 14 residues. CDR1 and CDR2 (germline): LNHDA, SQIVND (reference sequence). The V end was cut by 1 base, the J end by 0 bases, with 7 bases between. CDR3 nucleotide sequence: TGTGCCAGTAGTATAGGAGGCAGCTCCTACGAGCAGTACTTC. Its protein product is CASSIGGSSYEQYF.

The chain carries TRBV9 and TRBJ2-1; 8 positions match TRBD1. The CDR3 is made up of 15 amino acids. J was trimmed by 5 bases and V by 1 base; bases with no gene match: 5. CDR1 is SGDLS, CDR2 YYNGEE, per germline. This CDR3 is CASSVKVQGDNEQFF. The CDR3 nucleotides read TGTGCCAGCAGCGTAAAAGTACAGGGGGACAATGAGCAGTTCTTC. The full variable domain, rest sourced from reference TRBV9 and TRBJ2-1, is DSGVTQTPKHLITATGQRVTLRCSPRSGDLSVYWYQQSLDQGLQFLIQYYNGEERAKGNILERFSAQQFPDLHSELNLSSLELGDSALYFCASSVKVQGDNEQFFGPGTRLTVL.